This T cell receptor beta chain was sequenced during a study of cytomegalovirus exposure and HLA in healthy donors. Note on this clone: Its antigen is still unknown.

CDR3 length: 16 residues. Between the trimmed V and J ends, which lost 3 bases and 2 bases, there was a span of 18 bases. Germline V gives CDR1 SGHRS, CDR2 YFSETQ. It was with 60 Vbeta and 13 Jbeta primers that the PCR ran. Assay used: immunoSEQ multiplex PCR; TCRdb lists only in-frame clones, some missing. The sample has around 140,000 clones; approximately 87% are singletons. The study's findings and limits: Presence/absence analyses took donor sequencing depth as roughly uniform. Researchers counted around 180 TCR beta chains as cytomegalovirus-associated. Follow-up analysis later connected one missense variant in DCLRE1C with trimming of TCR beta V- and J-genes.

Sequences were obtained from PBMCs. The clonotype originates from a middle-aged man in good health and CMV-seronegative. The rearrangement uses TRBV5-1 and TRBJ2-7; D perhaps matches TRBD1 (5 bases). The CDR3 spells CASSWVTEKPTYEQYF. The CDR3 DNA reads TGCGCCAGCAGCTGGGTGACAGAGAAACCCACCTACGAGCAGTACTTC.